This is a list of T cell receptor beta chains from one sample in a study of blood T cells in healthy people across ages. TCRdb passed the 5' RACE reads through MiXCR, listing each CDR3 protein once. The sample carries roughly 2 million distinct CDR3 sequences, around half recorded once. The sample taken for sequencing was blood. The receptor set was obtained from a woman in her thirties or forties in good health. Both conserved end residues are part of each CDR3. The order of the fields is clone size, D gene, J gene, V gene, CDR3 DNA, CDR3 protein. A D gene is named only where the DNA matches it firmly. Some rows mark clone size as missing; the rest say once, few, many or name a class of expanded clone.

clone_size: many
d_call: TRBD1
j_call: TRBJ1-2
v_call: TRBV7-9
cdr3_nt: TGTGCCAGCATCCCGACAGGGGCTAACTATGGCTACACCTTC
cdr3_aa: CASIPTGANYGYTF

clone_size: NA
d_call: TRBD2
j_call: TRBJ2-5
v_call: TRBV12-3/TRBV12-4
cdr3_nt: TGTGCCAGCAGTTTAGGGTCACTAGCGGGGGTAGGAGAGACCCAGTACTTC
cdr3_aa: CASSLGSLAGVGETQYF

clone_size: NA
d_call: TRBD1
j_call: TRBJ2-1
v_call: TRBV5-1
cdr3_nt: TGCGCCAGCAGCTTGGCCCCTCCGGGACAGGTGTACGAGCAGTTCTTC
cdr3_aa: CASSLAPPGQVYEQFF

clone_size: few
d_call: TRBD2
j_call: TRBJ2-7
v_call: TRBV12-3/TRBV12-4
cdr3_nt: TGTGCCAGCAGTCCAAGACTAGCGGCTGAGTACGAGCAGTACTTC
cdr3_aa: CASSPRLAAEYEQYF

clone_size: NA
d_call: NA
j_call: TRBJ2-5
v_call: TRBV20-1
cdr3_nt: TGCAGTGCTAAAGGACCACGGGGGCTAGAGACCCAGTACTTC
cdr3_aa: CSAKGPRGLETQYF

clone_size: NA
d_call: NA
j_call: TRBJ1-5
v_call: TRBV16
cdr3_nt: TGTGCCAGCAGCCAATCGAGGGGAGTGGGCCAGCCCCAGCATTTT
cdr3_aa: CASSQSRGVGQPQHF

clone_size: NA
d_call: TRBD1
j_call: TRBJ1-4
v_call: TRBV27
cdr3_nt: TGTGCCAGCAGTTTCCAGGGGGCGCAGGAAAAACTGTTTTTT
cdr3_aa: CASSFQGAQEKLFF

clone_size: NA
d_call: TRBD2
j_call: TRBJ2-5
v_call: TRBV28
cdr3_nt: TGTGCCAGCAGTAAGGGACTAGCGGGCAACACTTTCTATGAAGAGACCCAGTACTTC
cdr3_aa: CASSKGLAGNTFYEETQYF

clone_size: NA
d_call: NA
j_call: TRBJ2-3
v_call: TRBV12-3/TRBV12-4
cdr3_nt: TGTGCCAGCAGTTTTTCGGATGATACGCAGTATTTT
cdr3_aa: CASSFSDDTQYF

clone_size: many
d_call: NA
j_call: TRBJ2-5
v_call: TRBV9
cdr3_nt: TGTGCCAGCAGCGTTTCAGGGCAAGAGACCCAGTACTTC
cdr3_aa: CASSVSGQETQYF

clone_size: few
d_call: NA
j_call: TRBJ2-5
v_call: TRBV4-3
cdr3_nt: TGCGCCAGCAGCCAAGTCAGTTTAGGGCGGGGAGAGACCCAGTACTTC
cdr3_aa: CASSQVSLGRGETQYF

clone_size: NA
d_call: TRBD2
j_call: TRBJ2-7
v_call: TRBV6-2/TRBV6-3
cdr3_nt: TGTGCCAGCCAAAGAAGCGGGGGCACCTCCTACGAGCAGTACTTC
cdr3_aa: CASQRSGGTSYEQYF

clone_size: NA
d_call: TRBD1
j_call: TRBJ1-2
v_call: TRBV27
cdr3_nt: TGTGCCAGCAGTTCTCAAGGGCAGGGGGCAAATGGCTACACCTTC
cdr3_aa: CASSSQGQGANGYTF

clone_size: once
d_call: TRBD2
j_call: TRBJ2-7
v_call: TRBV12-3/TRBV12-4
cdr3_nt: TGTGCCAGTCGTAGCGGGGGAAACTCCTACGAGCAGTACTTC
cdr3_aa: CASRSGGNSYEQYF

clone_size: NA
d_call: TRBD1
j_call: TRBJ2-5
v_call: TRBV28
cdr3_nt: TGTGCCAGCAGTTTATTTCAGGGGGATCAAGAGACCCAGTACTTC
cdr3_aa: CASSLFQGDQETQYF

clone_size: NA
d_call: NA
j_call: TRBJ2-1
v_call: TRBV7-2
cdr3_nt: TGTGCCAGCAGCTTAGTGCCCCTACGAGGGGGCTCCTACAATGAGCAGTTCTTC
cdr3_aa: CASSLVPLRGGSYNEQFF

clone_size: NA
d_call: NA
j_call: TRBJ1-1
v_call: TRBV20-1
cdr3_nt: TGCAGTGCTAGAGATCGGGGGTCGGGGAAAACTGAAGCTTTCTTT
cdr3_aa: CSARDRGSGKTEAFF

clone_size: few
d_call: NA
j_call: TRBJ2-1
v_call: TRBV9
cdr3_nt: TGTGCCAGCAGCGTAGATCTTGGAGCCGGGTCTCTGGTTCACGATGAGCAGTTCTTC
cdr3_aa: CASSVDLGAGSLVHDEQFF

clone_size: NA
d_call: TRBD1
j_call: TRBJ2-3
v_call: TRBV4-3
cdr3_nt: TGCGCCAGCAGCCAAGACTTATCTGGACAGGGCACAGATACGCAGTATTTT
cdr3_aa: CASSQDLSGQGTDTQYF

clone_size: NA
d_call: NA
j_call: TRBJ1-5
v_call: TRBV27
cdr3_nt: TGTGCCAGCAGTTTCGACAGGACGTTAAATCAGCCCCAGCATTTT
cdr3_aa: CASSFDRTLNQPQHF

clone_size: NA
d_call: NA
j_call: TRBJ2-5
v_call: TRBV7-3
cdr3_nt: TGTGCCAGCAGCTTAACGGGTACCCAGACACAAGAGACCCAGTACTTC
cdr3_aa: CASSLTGTQTQETQYF

clone_size: NA
d_call: NA
j_call: TRBJ2-3
v_call: TRBV5-1
cdr3_nt: TGCGCCAGCAGCTTGGTAGCAGGGCAGACAGGTACGCAGTATTTT
cdr3_aa: CASSLVAGQTGTQYF

clone_size: NA
d_call: NA
j_call: TRBJ2-7
v_call: TRBV20-1
cdr3_nt: TGCAGTGCTAGAGAGAGGGCAGCCTACGAGCAGTACTTC
cdr3_aa: CSARERAAYEQYF

clone_size: few
d_call: NA
j_call: TRBJ2-5
v_call: TRBV6-5
cdr3_nt: TGTGCCAGCAGAAAAAATGGGCTAGCGTGGCAAGAGACCCAGTACTTC
cdr3_aa: CASRKNGLAWQETQYF